This T cell receptor beta chain was identified in a study of cytomegalovirus exposure and HLA in healthy donors. The V gene lost 1 base and the J gene lost 8 bases, with 17 bases spanning the gap. Germline CDR1 reads SEHNR; CDR2 reads FQNEAQ (reference sequence). The CDR3 runs to 15 residues. Both 60 Vbeta primers and 13 Jbeta primers went into the PCR. Generated by immunoSEQ multiplex PCR, the TCRdb table keeps only in-frame clones and is missing some. The sample includes hundreds of thousands of clones, around 89% of them seen just once. The specimen was PBMCs. The chain joins TRBV7-9 to TRBJ1-2; no definite D call. This TCR derives from a woman in her late teens or twenties in good health and CMV-seronegative. The CDR3 DNA sequence: TGTGCCAGCAGCTTAGGAGGGAGGTCTGGGGAAGGCTACACCTTC. Protein product: CASSLGGRSGEGYTF.